This T cell receptor (beta chain) derives from a study of T-cell memory formation after mild COVID-19 (dated by TCRdb to the early 2020s). A note on the overall study: TCR sequence clusters from the two donors were largely donor specific. Two young, previously healthy adult volunteers made up the cohort, one male and one female. T-cell clones expanding and contracting after mild COVID-19 in two donors were tracked by longitudinal TCRalpha and TCRbeta repertoire sequencing. General study outcomes and caveats: SARS-CoV-2 specificity was not confirmed for the second-wave clones peaking on day 37. The study included only a couple of mild cases, and larger cohorts that include severe cases with pre-infection samples were judged to be necessary. Some responding clones were detected in pre-infection memory, which suggested that pre-existing cross-reactive memory T cells had joined the SARS-CoV-2 response. Contracting CD4+ clones turned up mainly in the CM and EM memory subsets, whereas EMRA was where CD8+ clones were enriched. Clones contracting from day 15 to 85 had balanced CD4/CD8 phenotypes, while a second wave expanding from day 15 to 37 was biased towards CD4+.

Trimming takes 4 bases from V and 5 bases from J, and the germline ends sit 9 bases apart. The CDR3 starts with the cysteine, ends with the phenylalanine, and has 13 residues. The entry retains the CDR3 DNA only, 39 bases that are in frame from base 1. The germline V gene specifies SGHTA as CDR1 and FQGNSA as CDR2. The sample holds a few counts of this clonotype. What this receptor recognizes is not known. Base qualities are not recorded, but no much larger clone differs from it by a single base. PBMCs were isolated by Ficoll-Paque density gradient centrifugation. The data were produced on an Illumina NovaSeq 6000. TCRalpha and TCRbeta cDNA libraries were built by 5'RACE with constant-segment primers, adding sample barcodes and unique molecular identifiers. Trizol reagent was used to extract RNA from every sample. Amplification of the libraries took two PCR steps, and the second step added a second sample barcode plus Illumina TruSeq adapters. Libraries were sequenced on an Illumina NovaSeq with 2 x 150 bp paired-end reads. From the authors' description of their analysis: Demultiplexing of reads and collapsing into UMI-guided consensus sequences were performed with migec v1.2.7. With mixcr v2.1.11, UMI consensuses were aligned to TRA and TRB V and J templates and assembled into clonotypes. Expanded or contracted clonotypes were those called significant by both edgeR and NoisET, with noise models trained on biological replicates. For edgeR calls, a false discovery rate-adjusted p below 0.01 and a log2 fold-change threshold of 1 were applied. As an exploratory analysis of dynamics, max-normalized trajectories of the 1000 most abundant clonotypes were examined by PCA with hierarchical clustering. The CD4 or CD8 phenotype of responding clones was assigned using the separately sequenced CD4+ and CD8+ repertoires. The public sequencing data were trimmed at Q25 with fastp and processed into clonotypes with MiXCR by TCRdb, which kept only in-frame beta chains. One record per CDR3 amino acid sequence lists the most common genes and DNA. The V and J calls, along with clone size, are taken from TCRdb and not from the paper's own processing. The sample table records 300,000 or so distinct CDR3 sequences; about a sixth of these occur just once. The biggest ten clones account for roughly 23% of the sample.

The specimen sequenced was PBMCs or a T cell subset sorted from them (not recorded which). In this chain, TRBV7-2 is recombined with TRBJ1-5; the D gene is not confidently resolved. This clonotype was sampled from a man younger than 35 who had mild COVID-19 (a few samples of this study predate the infection). The sample titles of this study are shuffled in the database, so cell type and time point are left out; the donor was told from shared clones. The CDR3 protein is CASSSYLDQPQHF. The DNA is as follows: TGTGCCAGCAGCTCCTATCTCGATCAGCCCCAGCATTTT.